This TCR beta chain was observed in a study of T cells in Graves' hyperthyroidism and ophthalmopathy (dated 2019 in TCRdb). Broadly, across the study: Peripheral blood samples were taken at initial diagnosis, before any treatment was given. To identify TCR V-J signatures that set the groups apart, the researchers used a discovery cohort of 100 patients, made up of around 42 with Graves' ophthalmopathy and approximately 57 with stable Graves' hyperthyroidism. An independent validation cohort of under 20 hyperthyroidism patients and 15 or so patients who later progressed to ophthalmopathy tested prospective prediction of ophthalmopathy. The 100 or so discovery patients were divided at random into training and test sets in a 7:3 ratio. The study also compared thyroid tissue and blood T-cell repertoires from 6 or 7 Graves' hyperthyroidism patients. After blood sampling, hyperthyroidism patients were treated with methimazole at a starting dose of 30 mg daily, and ophthalmopathy patients were treated with high-dose intravenous methylprednisolone. The paper describes TCR Vbeta CDR3 sequencing of 135 peripheral blood samples, made up of around 41 ophthalmopathy patients, over 70 hyperthyroidism patients and around 17 progressor patients. Study-level results and caveats: A 13 V-J signature model separated ophthalmopathy from stable hyperthyroidism, with around 90% sensitivity and 81.08% specificity in cross-validation and 80%/75% in testing. Most expanded thyroid clonotypes (frequency above 0.001) were also detected in blood, a finding suggesting that blood repertoires may reflect thyroid immune responses. In validation, the model predicted progression to ophthalmopathy with around 71% sensitivity and roughly 72% specificity, a median of approximately 6.5 months before onset. Sample size was not statistically predetermined, and blinding of investigators to group allocation was not performed.

The germline ends are 17 bases apart after V is trimmed by 5 bases and J by 4 bases. The germline V gene specifies MDHEN as CDR1 and SYDVKM as CDR2. Measured from the cysteine to the phenylalanine, the CDR3 is 16 residues long. Of all the DNA, just the CDR3 is kept, 48 bases in frame from base 1. The TCR beta CDR3 regions were amplified from the RNA transcripts. The first round of RT-PCR for the TCR CDR3 was performed with the HTBI primer set and the Qiagen OneStep RT-PCR kit. Libraries were constructed in a second round of multiplex PCR, after which size selection and purification were carried out. Sequencing of the libraries was done on an Illumina HiSeq2000 using paired-end 100 bp reads. The authors processed their data as follows. SOAPnuke was used to process the raw data, removing reads that contained adapters or uncalled bases, had a mean Phred below 15, or lacked an exact match to the constant primer or identifier. High-quality paired reads were merged using COPE v1.2.5, and each unique nucleotide sequence was defined as a clonotype. Clonotypes were aligned to IMGT TRBV, TRBD and TRBJ reference segments using MiTCR v1.1. The analysis was restricted to V-J combinations with a frequency above 0.0001, which together covered around 99% of the repertoires. A TCS score was defined as the ratio between F50 (clonal expansion) and ExV (chaos), using BLOSUM62-based TCRdist between CDR3 peptides within each V-J. Welch's t-statistics and random forest reduced around 520 V-J features to roughly 13, which were used in a naive Bayes classifier (R e1071). TCRdb took the public reads, trimmed them with fastp at Q25, ran MiXCR for clone calling and kept in-frame beta chains. Rows with a matching CDR3 protein are joined into one entry that keeps the most common DNA and genes. None of the V and J calls come from the authors' own analysis; TCRdb made them. The sample records roughly 330,000 distinct CDR3 sequences, around a sixth of which are singletons. The leading ten clones occupy 33% of the sample.

A patient counted as having stable Graves' hyperthyroidism if no progression to ophthalmopathy occurred over 18 months of follow-up. Hyperthyroidism patients were newly diagnosed, had a disease duration of under 2 months, and were aged 18 to 65 years. The study excluded patients with uncontrolled infections, other autoimmune diseases, pregnancy or lactation. Diagnoses relied on clinical symptoms, serum thyroxine and TRAb, thyroid ultrasound and orbital computed tomography. Ficoll-Paque density gradient centrifugation was used to isolate PBMCs from under 11 ml of fresh peripheral blood. Total RNA was extracted with Trizol reagent, and quality was checked on an Agilent 2100 Bioanalyzer. This clonotype was seen repeatedly, ten times or more. Its binding antigen is unknown. It has no much larger one-base neighbor in the sample; base qualities were not kept.

The sample taken for sequencing was blood. The clonotype was recovered from a man in his thirties or forties with Graves' hyperthyroidism. The rearranged segments are TRBV28 and TRBJ2-2; the D region possibly corresponds to TRBD1 (6 bases align). The CDR3 region reads CASSPPLDSPTGELFF. The nucleotides are TGTGCCAGCAGTCCACCCTTGGACAGCCCCACCGGGGAGCTGTTTTTT.